This entry lists 27 T cell receptor beta chains sequenced from one sample in a study of T-cell reconstitution after alpha-beta-depleted transplantation in children. A library of TCRbeta sequences, prepared with unique molecular identifiers, was generated. TCRdb re-derived calls from the PCR reads in MiXCR, one entry per CDR3 protein. The repertoire holds roughly 45,000 distinct CDR3 sequences, with about 9.3% as singletons. Source: PBMCs, mostly from graft donor cells, taken 60 days after TCRalphabeta/CD19-depleted stem cell transplant. These receptors were obtained from a male patient aged 2 to 10 who had a stem cell transplant for chronic granulomatous disease, so the T cells may come from the graft donor.

This clonotype was seen repeatedly, ten times or more. This chain connects TRBV7-2 to TRBJ2-1; 8 positions match TRBD2. CDR1 is SGHTA, CDR2 FQGNSA, per germline. With 5 bases clipped from V and 4 bases from J, the junction kept 10 bases outside the gene matches. The CDR3 contains 16 residues. CDR3 sequence reads: CASSQTGAGVYNEQFF. Written as DNA, the CDR3 is TGTGCCAGCAGCCAGACCGGAGCGGGAGTGTACAATGAGCAGTTCTTC.

This clonotype was observed many times. This sequence joins TRBV28 and TRBJ2-7, with D possibly TRBD2 on 6 matching bases. The CDR3 loop spans 18 amino acids. From germline, CDR1 is MDHEN and CDR2 SYDVKM. V lost 6 bases to trimming and J lost 3 bases, with 27 bases between them. This CDR3 is CASRPTGERDWLDYEQYF. DNA for the CDR3: TGTGCCAGCAGACCCACGGGGGAACGGGACTGGCTCGACTACGAGCAGTACTTC.

This clonotype was counted ten times or more. The chain employs TRBV4-1 and TRBJ2-1; a possible D gene is TRBD2 (6 bases). The ends were cut back, 1 base at V and 3 bases at J, with 28 bases in the middle. Germline V gives CDR1 MGHRA, CDR2 YSYEKL. The CDR3 runs to 21 residues. The CDR3 DNA reads as TGCGCCAGCAGCCAAGCTTTGTTTAGCGGAACACGGGGAATCCTCTACAATGAGCAGTTCTTC. Amino acids: CASSQALFSGTRGILYNEQFF.

This clonotype was recorded at least ten times. V gene TRBV7-2 combines with J gene TRBJ2-7; 7 positions agree with TRBD2. Germline loops: CDR1 SGHTA, CDR2 FQGNSA. There are 14 residues in the CDR3. The V and J ends lost 5 bases and 3 bases, in that order; junction bases with no gene match: 7. CDR3: CASSPGGRDYEQYF. The CDR3 DNA reads as TGTGCCAGCAGCCCGGGAGGACGTGACTACGAGCAGTACTTC.

The V gene is TRBV5-1, the J gene TRBJ2-2; 7 bases align to TRBD2. CDR3 size: 16 residues. Losses at the gene ends were 3 bases for V and 3 bases for J; bases not matched to a gene: 8. CDR1 and CDR2 (germline): SGHRS, YFSETQ. This CDR3 is CASSWTGTIHTGELFF. The CDR3 bases are TGCGCCAGCAGCTGGACCGGGACTATACACACCGGGGAGCTGTTTTTT.

At least ten counts were recorded for this clonotype. This chain connects TRBV20-1 to TRBJ2-1; 8 nucleotides line up with TRBD2. This CDR3 is 13 amino acids long. Germline loops: CDR1 DFQATT, CDR2 SNEGSKA (reference sequence). The trim removed 6 bases at V and 6 bases at J, leaving 7 bases unmatched. The CDR3, as DNA: TGCAGTGCCCTCTGGAGCGGGGGCAATGAGCAGTTCTTC. It yields the protein CSALWSGGNEQFF.

Ten or more counts support this clonotype. The rearrangement joins TRBV9 to TRBJ1-3, with D maybe TRBD1 (5 bases). Germline V gene data show CDR1 as SGDLS and CDR2 as YYNGEE. Trimming pared 4 bases from V and 4 bases from J, leaving 12 bases between. The CDR3 spans 14 residues. The chain's CDR3 is CASSPLGGGNTIYF. The CDR3 DNA reads TGTGCCAGCAGCCCCTTGGGGGGAGGAAACACCATATATTTT.

The chain is built from TRBV11-2 and TRBJ2-7, with 16 bases identical to TRBD2. V shed 5 bases, J shed 6 bases, and the junction held 13 bases outside the gene matches. CDR3 length: 18 amino acids. The germline gives CDR1 SGHAT, CDR2 FQNNGV. The DNA of the CDR3 is TGTGCCAGCAGCCGGGGACTAGCGGGAGGGCCCGCAGGGGCCGAGCAGTACTTC. This gives the protein CASSRGLAGGPAGAEQYF.

At least ten counts were recorded for this clonotype. This chain uses TRBV6-4 with TRBJ2-3; tentative D call: TRBD2 (6 bases). The germline CDR1 and CDR2 sequences are MRHNA and SNTAGT. This CDR3 region has 15 residues. Deletions cut 5 bases from V and 1 base from J, with 13 bases between. CDR3 in DNA: TGTGCCAGCAGTCTGGCGGCTAGCGGCACAGATACGCAGTATTTT. Translation: CASSLAASGTDTQYF.

This clonotype appeared many times. DNA for the CDR3: TGTGCCAGCAGCCAAAGCAGGGCCACCAACGTCCTGACTTTC. Translating it yields CASSQSRATNVLTF. The chain has TRBV14 and TRBJ2-6, with D perhaps TRBD1 (5 bases). The V gene lost 2 bases and the J gene lost 8 bases, with 10 bases spanning the gap. The CDR3 extends over 14 amino acids. Germline V CDR1 and CDR2: SGHDN, FVKESK.

This clonotype was picked up many times. This chain links TRBV18 with TRBJ2-1; no reliable D call. This CDR3 is built from 14 residues. In germline, CDR1 is KGHSH, CDR2 LQKENI. The V gene lost 6 bases and the J gene lost 0 bases, with 9 bases spanning the gap. CDR3 protein: CASSRASSYNEQFF. The CDR3 nucleotides are TGTGCCAGCTCCCGAGCGAGCTCCTACAATGAGCAGTTCTTC.

This clonotype was counted between two and nine times. The CDR3 is CAVFRTGNSYGYTF. The CDR3 region has the DNA TGTGCCGTCTTCCGGACAGGGAACTCCTATGGCTACACCTTC. This rearrangement joins TRBV6-2 or TRBV6-3 to TRBJ1-2, with 8 positions matching TRBD1. The CDR3 length is 14 residues. CDR1 and CDR2 from the germline V gene are MNHEY and SVGEGT. V was clipped by 11 bases and J by 4 bases; unmatched bases: 12.

This clonotype appeared many times. This sequence joins TRBV5-1 and TRBJ2-1; D not certain. CDR3 size: 15 residues. Germline lookup yields CDR1 SGHRS and CDR2 YFSETQ. Trimming cost V 4 bases and J 0 bases, with 11 bases left between them. Written as DNA, the CDR3 is TGCGCCAGCAGCCCTGACTCGAGCTCCTACAATGAGCAGTTCTTC. Its protein is CASSPDSSSYNEQFF.

This clonotype was recorded at least ten times. The chain has TRBV6-4 and TRBJ2-1, with no clear D. V was shortened by 2 bases and J by 1 base, with 3 bases between the two germline ends. Germline V CDR1 and CDR2: MRHNA, SNTAGT. The CDR3 extends over 13 amino acids. The CDR3 here is CASSDGSYNEQFF. The CDR3 nucleotides are TGTGCCAGCAGTGACGGGTCCTACAATGAGCAGTTCTTC.

In this sample, this clonotype turned up many times. The J gene is TRBJ2-1, the V gene TRBV20-1, with 7 bases aligning to TRBD2. The CDR3 runs to 15 residues. CDR1 DFQATT and CDR2 SNEGSKA come from the germline V gene (reference sequence). V lost 0 bases and J lost 9; bases outside the gene matches: 11. CDR3 bases: TGCAGTGCTAGAGATTCAGGACTAGGGCTGGGTGAGCAGTTCTTC. This gives the protein CSARDSGLGLGEQFF.

In this sample, this clonotype turned up many times. The CDR3 region has the DNA TGCGCCAGCAGCCAAGACGGATGGGCCACAGATACGCAGTATTTT. Amino acid sequence: CASSQDGWATDTQYF. This sequence joins TRBV4-1 and TRBJ2-3, with D uncertain. V lost 0 bases and J lost 2, with 9 bases in between. The germline V gene encodes CDR1 MGHRA and CDR2 YSYEKL. This CDR3 spans 15 amino acids.

This clonotype has a count of ten or more. V is TRBV10-3 and J is TRBJ2-3; TRBD2 is a possible D gene (5 bases). CDR1 and CDR2 (germline): ENHRY, SYGVKD. The CDR3 runs 13 residues. V lost 4 bases to trimming and J lost 2 bases, with 7 bases between them. The CDR3 sequence: CAISGGVTDTQYF. In nucleotides, the CDR3 is TGTGCCATCAGTGGGGGAGTCACAGATACGCAGTATTTT.

In its sample, this clonotype was seen a few times. V usage is TRBV5-4 and J usage is TRBJ2-2; maybe TRBD2 (5 bases). The V end lost 4 bases, the J end lost 0 bases, and 13 bases lay between the germline ends. This CDR3 comprises 16 residues. Germline lookup yields CDR1 SGHNT and CDR2 YYREEE (reference sequence). CDR3 sequence: CASSAGGHTNTGELFF. For the CDR3, the DNA is TGTGCCAGCAGCGCGGGCGGCCATACGAACACCGGGGAGCTGTTTTTT.

By its share, this clonotype is medium-sized. This sequence joins TRBV6-2 or TRBV6-3 and TRBJ1-1; 7 bases line up with TRBD1. Germline V gives CDR1 MNHEY, CDR2 SVGEGT. The CDR3 length is 17 residues. Unmatched junction bases numbered 13, after V lost 4 bases and J lost 2 bases. Here the CDR3 DNA reads TGTGCCAGCAGTTGGGGGACCCGCAGGGGGTCCAACACTGAAGCTTTCTTT. Amino acids: CASSWGTRRGSNTEAFF.

This clonotype came up many times. CDR3 nucleotide sequence: TGTGCCAGCAGTTACGGAGCGGGAGGGGCGAATACGCAGTATTTT. Its protein is CASSYGAGGANTQYF. The rearrangement joins TRBV6-5 to TRBJ2-3; 10 bases line up with TRBD2. CDR1 is MNHEY and CDR2 is SVGAGI in the germline V gene. This CDR3 has 15 amino acids. The junction had 6 bases not matched to a gene; V was cut back by 2 bases and J by 7 bases.

On this clonotype itself: A junction boundary mismatches the germline segment, possibly from a read error. The chain links TRBV28 to TRBJ1-2; a weak D match, TRBD1 (6 bases). Germline CDR1 is MDHEN and CDR2 is SYDVKM. This CDR3 comprises 13 residues. This chain's CDR3 is CASSLMGVGGYTF. The CDR3 coding sequence is TGTGCCAGCAGTTTGATGGGGGTGGGGGGCTACACTTTC.

This clonotype came up many times. This chain links TRBV5-5 with TRBJ2-7; no clear D gene. The CDR3 sequence is 15 residues long. The V gene lost 4 bases and the J gene lost 7 bases, with 21 bases spanning the gap. CDR1 SGHKS and CDR2 YYEKEE come from the germline V gene (reference sequence). CDR3 bases: TGTGCCAGCAGCCCCCGACCTAGGCCGACGAGGGAGCAGTACTTC. Translation gives CASSPRPRPTREQYF.

This clonotype has ten or more counts. The chain has TRBV28 and TRBJ2-3; 8 bases are shared with TRBD2. Germline CDR1 reads MDHEN; CDR2 reads SYDVKM. This CDR3 region has 15 residues. Trimming removed 7 bases from V and 3 bases from J; junction bases left unmatched: 9. The CDR3 is CASKTSGLTTDTQYF. The CDR3 DNA reads as TGTGCCAGCAAAACTAGCGGCCTCACGACAGATACGCAGTATTTT.

The chain combines TRBV4-3 with TRBJ2-7; D might be TRBD2 (5 bases). The CDR3 spans 17 residues. V was shortened by 4 bases and J by 2 bases, with 21 bases between the two germline ends. CDR1 LGHNA and CDR2 YSLEER come from the germline V gene. The DNA of the CDR3 is TGCGCCAGCAGCCCAAGCCTGTTGGAGGAAAAGGCCTACGAGCAGTACTTC. Its translation is CASSPSLLEEKAYEQYF.

This clonotype was counted many times. The V call is TRBV28, the J call TRBJ2-7; D is tentatively TRBD1 or TRBD2 (5 bases each). The CDR3 loop spans 15 amino acids. V lost 3 bases, J lost 3 bases, and 15 bases lay in between. Germline V CDR1 and CDR2: MDHEN, SYDVKM. The CDR3: CASSFRTGAIYEQYF. The CDR3 DNA sequence: TGTGCCAGCAGTTTCCGGACCGGGGCAATCTACGAGCAGTACTTC.

This clonotype showed up many times. The rearrangement joins TRBV11-2 to TRBJ1-1, with unresolved D. V dropped 3 bases and J dropped 2 bases, with 10 bases sitting between them. The CDR3 runs 14 residues. Germline-derived CDR1 and CDR2 are SGHAT and FQNNGV. This chain's CDR3 is CASSLVTSNTEAFF. CDR3 nucleotides: TGTGCCAGCAGCTTGGTCACCTCTAACACTGAAGCTTTCTTT.

The table lists this clonotype with a few counts. This chain joins TRBV7-8 and TRBJ2-7; D ambiguous. The CDR3 has 11 residues. V lost 5 bases and J lost 6, with 8 bases in between. Germline V gives CDR1 SGHVS, CDR2 FQNEAQ. Here the CDR3 reads CASSLHFEQYF. In nucleotides, the CDR3 is TGTGCCAGCAGCCTCCATTTCGAGCAGTACTTC. Variable domain in full (rest from reference TRBV7-8 and TRBJ2-7): GAGVSQSPRYKVAKRGQDVALRCDPISGHVSLFWYQQALGQGPEFLTYFQNEAQLDKSGLPSDRFFAERPEGSVSTLKIQRTQQEDSAVYLCASSLHFEQYFGPGTRLTVT.